The T cell receptor (beta chain) described here comes from a study of T cell responses to AZD1222 COVID-19 vaccine. Here immunoSEQ multiplex PCR was the method, and the copy in TCRdb shows in-frame clones only, minus some. In the table there are 100,000 to 150,000 clones, about nine tenths of which are singletons. This TCR came from an adult in good health. Specimen: peripheral blood, collected on day 0 of MenACWY control vaccination.

The CDR3 nucleotides are TGTGCCAGCACTCAAATAGGGGGGAGGGCGAGTGAGACCCAGTACTTC. Translating gives CASTQIGGRASETQYF. The rearrangement links TRBV27 to TRBJ2-5; the D gene is possibly TRBD2 (7 bases). V dropped 7 bases and J dropped 5 bases, with 23 bases sitting between them. CDR1 and CDR2 (germline): MNHEY, SMNVEV (reference sequence). The CDR3 has 16 amino acids.